The clone carrying this TCR beta chain showed up just a few times. What it binds is unknown. The source of the sample is a study of cytomegalovirus exposure and HLA in healthy donors. This CDR3 spans 13 amino acids. Trimming cost V 6 bases and J 5 bases, with 8 bases left between them. Germline lookup yields CDR1 LGHNT and CDR2 FRNRAP. The PCR used 60 Vbeta and 13 Jbeta primers. Profiled with immunoSEQ multiplex PCR; TCRdb holds only in-frame clones, not every one. This table holds 140,000 or so clones, about 61% found once. Study-level findings and limits: In terms of immune exposure information, only CMV serostatus was available. Some V segments, TRBV6-2 and TRBV6-3 among them, were indistinguishable and were therefore excluded. An analysis that was carried out later associated 15,000 to 20,000 TCR beta sequences with HLA alleles at 0.05 false discovery rate.

Healthy individuals who donated bone marrow served as the donors. The source of this sequence is a male donor in good health and CMV-seronegative. This chain joins TRBV12-5 and TRBJ1-6, with D possibly matching TRBD1 (5 bases). The sequenced sample consisted of PBMCs. This chain's CDR3 is CASGTENNSPLHF. In nucleotides, the CDR3 is TGTGCTAGTGGGACAGAGAATAATTCACCCCTCCACTTT.